A selection of T cell receptor beta chains follows, all from one sample in a study of cytomegalovirus exposure and HLA in healthy donors. Assay: immunoSEQ multiplex PCR; the TCRdb copy retains only in-frame clones and omits some. The data contain under 150,000 clones, 81% of them singletons. Sequenced: PBMCs. The receptor source for this set is a man younger than 35 in good health and CMV-seronegative. Both conserved end residues are part of each CDR3. D genes are given only for firm matches. Not every row has a clone size; where given, it reads once, few, many or a size class.

D: -
J: TRBJ1-1
size: -
V: TRBV29-1
DNA: TGCAGCGTCCTGGGGCGCCTAGGGAACACTGAAGCTTTCTTT
CDR3: CSVLGRLGNTEAFF

D: -
J: TRBJ2-7
size: -
V: TRBV5-6
DNA: TGTGCCAGCAGCTTCGTACAGGCCGGCGAGCAGTACTTC
CDR3: CASSFVQAGEQYF

D: -
J: TRBJ2-3
size: -
V: TRBV28
DNA: TGTGCCAGCAGTTTACGGCGGAGCACAGATACGCAGTATTTT
CDR3: CASSLRRSTDTQYF

D: -
J: TRBJ1-2
size: -
V: TRBV7-2
DNA: TGTGCCAGCATTCCCCCAGGGGTCTACTCCTATGGCTACACCTTC
CDR3: CASIPPGVYSYGYTF

D: TRBD2
J: TRBJ2-3
size: -
V: TRBV2
DNA: TGTGCCAGCAGGGAGCGGGGGGGCGGGGATACGCAGTATTTT
CDR3: CASRERGGGDTQYF

D: TRBD1
J: TRBJ2-1
size: -
V: TRBV6-1
DNA: TGTGCCAGCAGTGGGCCCGGGACAGGGTCCTACAATGAGCAGTTCTTC
CDR3: CASSGPGTGSYNEQFF

D: -
J: TRBJ1-5
size: -
V: TRBV4-3
DNA: TGCGCCAGCAGCCAAGATCGGGGGGGTAGGCAGCCCCAGCATTTT
CDR3: CASSQDRGGRQPQHF

D: -
J: TRBJ2-2
size: -
V: TRBV7-3
DNA: TGTGCCAGCAGCTCCGTCAACACCGGGGAGCTGTTTTTT
CDR3: CASSSVNTGELFF

D: TRBD1
J: TRBJ1-1
size: -
V: TRBV19
DNA: TGTGCCAGCCGGGACAGGGGGCAGGGCACTGAAGCTTTCTTT
CDR3: CASRDRGQGTEAFF

D: -
J: TRBJ1-4
size: -
V: TRBV5-4
DNA: TGTGCCAGCAGTCGCACAGGGAATACTCCTAATGAAAAACTGTTTTTT
CDR3: CASSRTGNTPNEKLFF

D: -
J: TRBJ2-7
size: -
V: TRBV11-2
DNA: TGTGCCAGCAGCTTAGTAGTCGGGGGCTCCTACGAGCAGTACTTC
CDR3: CASSLVVGGSYEQYF

D: TRBD2
J: TRBJ2-7
size: -
V: TRBV28
DNA: TGTGCCAGCAGTCCCCCGGTAGCGGGGGGTGAGCAGTACTTC
CDR3: CASSPPVAGGEQYF

D: -
J: TRBJ2-7
size: -
V: TRBV30
DNA: TGTGCCTGGAGTCGGGGGGCGGGAGAGCAGTACTTC
CDR3: CAWSRGAGEQYF

D: -
J: TRBJ1-5
size: few
V: TRBV5-1
DNA: TGCGCCAGCAGCTTGGGGCCGGGAAACCATCAGCCCCAGCATTTT
CDR3: CASSLGPGNHQPQHF

D: -
J: TRBJ2-5
size: -
V: TRBV2
DNA: TGTGCCAGCAGTGAAGACAGGGTTGAGACCCAGTACTTC
CDR3: CASSEDRVETQYF

D: -
J: TRBJ2-5
size: -
V: TRBV6-5
DNA: TGTGCCAGCCGACAGTATCAAGAGACCCAGTACTTC
CDR3: CASRQYQETQYF

D: TRBD1
J: TRBJ2-7
size: -
V: TRBV9
DNA: TGTGCCAGCAGCGGTACAGGGGGAAGTTCCTACGAGCAGTACTTC
CDR3: CASSGTGGSSYEQYF

D: -
J: TRBJ2-7
size: -
V: TRBV5-1
DNA: TGCGCCAGCAGCTTGTCTCTCGGGACTTGGATGGAGCAGTACTTC
CDR3: CASSLSLGTWMEQYF

D: -
J: TRBJ2-3
size: -
V: TRBV7-9
DNA: TGTGCCAGCAGCATGGGGGTAGAGGGGGGCACAGATACGCAGTATTTT
CDR3: CASSMGVEGGTDTQYF

D: TRBD1
J: TRBJ1-2
size: few
V: TRBV27
DNA: TGTGCCAGCAGCCGACAGGGATCCTATGGCTACACCTTC
CDR3: CASSRQGSYGYTF

D: -
J: TRBJ1-5
size: -
V: TRBV28
DNA: TGTGCCAGCAGTCGACAGGAGTTCTATCAGCCCCAGCATTTT
CDR3: CASSRQEFYQPQHF

D: -
J: TRBJ1-2
size: -
V: TRBV4-1
DNA: TGCGCCAGCAGCCAACCAGGGGTCTATGGCTACACCTTC
CDR3: CASSQPGVYGYTF

D: -
J: TRBJ2-3
size: few
V: TRBV18
DNA: TGTGCCAGCTCGGTTCGGGTCACCGGACAGACTAGCACAGATACGCAGTATTTT
CDR3: CASSVRVTGQTSTDTQYF

D: -
J: TRBJ1-6
size: -
V: TRBV30
DNA: TGTGCCTGGAGTCCCCCACCGGTGGGAGACGAATATAATTCACCCCTCCACTTT
CDR3: CAWSPPPVGDEYNSPLHF

D: -
J: TRBJ1-6
size: -
V: TRBV7-9
DNA: TGTGCCAGCACCGATACCAGCTCCTATAATTCACCCCTCCACTTT
CDR3: CASTDTSSYNSPLHF

D: TRBD1
J: TRBJ1-2
size: -
V: TRBV30
DNA: TGTGCCTGGAGTGGGGTACAGGGGGCAGACTATGGCTACACCTTC
CDR3: CAWSGVQGADYGYTF

D: TRBD1
J: TRBJ1-6
size: -
V: TRBV11-3
DNA: TGTGCCAGCAGCCGTCGGGGACAGGGTCTTTCACCCCTCCACTTT
CDR3: CASSRRGQGLSPLHF

D: -
J: TRBJ2-5
size: -
V: TRBV7-6
DNA: TGTGCCAGCAGTCCTAAGTATTTTGAGACCCAGTACTTC
CDR3: CASSPKYFETQYF

D: -
J: TRBJ2-7
size: -
V: TRBV27
DNA: TGTGCCAGCAGAATGACGACAGGCCCCTACGAGCAGTACTTC
CDR3: CASRMTTGPYEQYF

D: -
J: TRBJ2-2
size: -
V: TRBV2
DNA: TGTGCCAGCCAACTTCGGCAGGAGGTCGGGGAGCTGTTTTTT
CDR3: CASQLRQEVGELFF

D: TRBD1
J: TRBJ1-5
size: -
V: TRBV2
DNA: TGTGCCAGCATTGACAGGGAGGGTCAGCCCCAGCATTTT
CDR3: CASIDREGQPQHF

D: -
J: TRBJ1-4
size: few
V: TRBV7-6
DNA: TGTGCCAGCAGCTTTGGCCAGATTAATGAAAAACTGTTTTTT
CDR3: CASSFGQINEKLFF

D: TRBD1
J: TRBJ1-1
size: -
V: TRBV10-3
DNA: TGTGCCATCAGTGAGCTGGGGGACAGGGGCACTGAAGCTTTCTTT
CDR3: CAISELGDRGTEAFF

D: TRBD2
J: TRBJ2-7
size: -
V: TRBV4-2
DNA: TGTGCCAGCAGCCAAGATTCGTCCAGCGGGGGTTTCGAGCAGTACTTC
CDR3: CASSQDSSSGGFEQYF

D: -
J: TRBJ1-1
size: -
V: TRBV30
DNA: TGTACGCTGGGGGGGAACACACACATGAACACTGAAGCTTTCTTT
CDR3: CTLGGNTHMNTEAFF

D: TRBD1
J: TRBJ2-3
size: -
V: TRBV30
DNA: TGTGCCTTAGACAGGGTATCAGATACGCAGTATTTT
CDR3: CALDRVSDTQYF

D: -
J: TRBJ1-5
size: -
V: TRBV27
DNA: TGTGCCAGCAGTTTGAGGGGTGGGGGGGTACAGCCCCAGCATTTT
CDR3: CASSLRGGGVQPQHF

D: TRBD1
J: TRBJ1-2
size: -
V: TRBV9
DNA: TGTGCCAGCAGCGCCGGGACAGGCTATGGCTACACCTTC
CDR3: CASSAGTGYGYTF

D: -
J: TRBJ1-2
size: -
V: TRBV6-5
DNA: TGTGCCAGCACCCTAACGGGGGAATCCTATGGCTACACCTTC
CDR3: CASTLTGESYGYTF

D: TRBD1
J: TRBJ2-1
size: few
V: TRBV11-2
DNA: TGTGCCAGCAGCTGGACAGGGGGCTACAATGAGCAGTTCTTC
CDR3: CASSWTGGYNEQFF

D: -
J: TRBJ1-3
size: few
V: TRBV6-5
DNA: TGTGCCAGCAGTTACTCAGGGGATTACTCTGGAAACACCATATATTTT
CDR3: CASSYSGDYSGNTIYF

D: -
J: TRBJ2-7
size: once
V: TRBV28
DNA: TGTGCCAGCAGTTTACTGTGGGTACAGGGAACCCACCCCTACGAGCAGTACTTC
CDR3: CASSLLWVQGTHPYEQYF

D: TRBD2
J: TRBJ2-1
size: few
V: TRBV13
DNA: TGTGCCAGCACCCCCGCTGAGGCTAGCGGGAGGTATGAGCAGTTCTTC
CDR3: CASTPAEASGRYEQFF

D: -
J: TRBJ2-1
size: -
V: TRBV7-9
DNA: TGTGCCAGCAGCTTAGTCGAGACGTTACTAAATGAGCAGTTCTTC
CDR3: CASSLVETLLNEQFF

D: TRBD2
J: TRBJ2-5
size: -
V: TRBV10-1
DNA: TGCGCCAGCAGTGAGTCGGTAGCGGGGCTACAAGAGACCCAGTACTTC
CDR3: CASSESVAGLQETQYF

D: -
J: TRBJ1-5
size: -
V: TRBV11-2
DNA: TGTGCCAGCAGCACCGGGACACTTAGCAATCAGCCCCAGCATTTT
CDR3: CASSTGTLSNQPQHF

D: -
J: TRBJ1-5
size: -
V: TRBV25-1
DNA: TGTGCCAGCAGTGAGGCCGGGGGTCCCAATCAGCCCCAGCATTTT
CDR3: CASSEAGGPNQPQHF

D: -
J: TRBJ2-5
size: -
V: TRBV7-9
DNA: TGTGCCAGCAGCTTAATGGGACTCGGGCGGACCCAGTACTTC
CDR3: CASSLMGLGRTQYF

D: -
J: TRBJ2-7
size: -
V: TRBV2
DNA: TGTGCCAGCGGACAGACAAACCGAGCTTACGAGCAGTACTTC
CDR3: CASGQTNRAYEQYF

D: TRBD2
J: TRBJ2-7
size: -
V: TRBV5-1
DNA: TGCGCCAGCTCTCCGGGGGGGCTTAGCTCCTACGAGCAGTACTTC
CDR3: CASSPGGLSSYEQYF

D: -
J: TRBJ2-5
size: -
V: TRBV5-1
DNA: TGCGCCAGCAGCTTAATAGAGGGGACCCAGTACTTC
CDR3: CASSLIEGTQYF

D: -
J: TRBJ2-7
size: few
V: TRBV15
DNA: TGTGCCACCAGCAGAGATGACAGTGGAACCTACGAGCAGTACTTC
CDR3: CATSRDDSGTYEQYF

D: TRBD2
J: TRBJ2-3
size: -
V: TRBV7-9
DNA: TGTGCCAGCAGCTTCAACGGACTAGCGGGGCCAAAGGGTGTAGATACGCAGTATTTT
CDR3: CASSFNGLAGPKGVDTQYF

D: -
J: TRBJ2-3
size: -
V: TRBV15
DNA: TGTGCCACCAGCCCCTCGTGGTTACTAACAGATACGCAGTATTTT
CDR3: CATSPSWLLTDTQYF

D: TRBD1
J: TRBJ1-2
size: once
V: TRBV10-3
DNA: TGTGCCATCAGTGACCGCCCCGGGACAGTCGGCTCTTATGGCTACACCTTC
CDR3: CAISDRPGTVGSYGYTF

D: TRBD2
J: TRBJ2-3
size: -
V: TRBV10-3
DNA: TGTGCCATCAGTGAGTCGGCTAGCGGGGGCACAGATACGCAGTATTTT
CDR3: CAISESASGGTDTQYF